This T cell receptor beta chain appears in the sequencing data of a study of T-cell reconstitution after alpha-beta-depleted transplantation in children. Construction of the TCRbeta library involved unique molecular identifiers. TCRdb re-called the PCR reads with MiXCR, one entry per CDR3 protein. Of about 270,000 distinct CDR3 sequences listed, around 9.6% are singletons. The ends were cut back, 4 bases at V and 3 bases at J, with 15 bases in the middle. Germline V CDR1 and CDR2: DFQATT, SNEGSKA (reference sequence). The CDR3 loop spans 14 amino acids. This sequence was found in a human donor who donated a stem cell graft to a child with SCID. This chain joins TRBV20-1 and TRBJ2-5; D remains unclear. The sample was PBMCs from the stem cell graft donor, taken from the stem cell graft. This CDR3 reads CSATPSGRKETQYF. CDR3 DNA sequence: TGCAGTGCTACACCCTCGGGCAGAAAAGAGACCCAGTACTTC.